The T cell receptor (beta chain) under discussion was sequenced for a study of shared clonotypes between healthy human individuals (TCRdb year 2020). Broadly, across the study: A couple of women and a few men aged 18 to 49 years were included in the cohort. To estimate repertoire size and how much clonotype sharing occurs between individuals, the study deeply sequenced the blood TCR repertoires of several healthy adults. Between about 0.8 and 9 billion PBMCs per donor were obtained by leukapheresis. Per donor, three plates each were used for CD4 naive and CD4 memory, two for CD8 naive, and one for CD8 memory. To increase sequencing depth and limit assay-specific biases, TCR repertoire library preparation and sequencing were carried out by different laboratories using diverse techniques. Beyond this particular receptor, the publication reports: The genetic and exposure-history diversity represented was limited by the small number of donors. Naive subsets generally had larger estimated clonotype richness than memory subsets did. Even with the large sequencing depth, rarefaction of the sorted-subset datasets indicated that sequencing was incomplete. Across four donors, approximately 5% of naive CD4, approximately 3.6% of naive CD8, approximately 2.5% of memory CD4, and approximately 0.4% of memory CD8 clonotypes were shared. Clonotypes shared by all four sorted-subset donors showed higher generation probabilities than non-shared clonotypes. Pairwise subsampling led to the expectation that sequencing depth would affect the degree of clonotype sharing among donors. Sampling was restricted to blood, and TCR repertoires in tissue are likely to differ from TCR repertoires in blood.

Using the deep immunoSEQ assay, TCR CDR3 regions were amplified from genomic DNA by multiplex PCR. Extracted genomic DNA from each cell subset was spread evenly across all wells of several immunoSEQ 96-well plates, with each plate serving as a replicate. For sorted subsets, each replicate PCR was loaded with approximately 200 ng genomic DNA, equivalent to about 30,000 T cell genomes. Purified libraries were quantified with a Qubit 3.0 fluorometer, sized on a Bioanalyzer 2100, and re-quantified with the KAPA Library Quantification kit. A separate single-read 150-cycle Illumina NextSeq 550 flow cell was used to sequence each immunoSEQ 96-well plate. From the authors' description of their analysis: The immunoSEQ output contained only junctional sequences without quality scores, so filtering could not match that applied to full-length reads. To assign V/J genes and CDR3, sequences were annotated using PyIR, a Python wrapper for IgBLAST v1.9, with IMGT germline references. Reads were removed for weak V/J assignments (E-value above 1e-6), missing CDR3, stop codons, out-of-frame junctions, or ambiguous translated residues. V3J clonotypes were defined as sequences sharing the same inferred V gene, J gene, and CDR3 amino acid sequence. The percentage overlap between two repertoires was calculated by dividing the number of shared unique clonotypes by the size of the smaller repertoire. Three approaches were used to assess repertoire richness: RTK rarefaction, the Chao1 estimator, and Recon v2.1 estimates of unobserved clonotypes. OLGA was used to compute generation probabilities for all TCRbeta clonotypes that the gDNA method yielded from several donors. In TCRdb, the immuneACCESS table is reduced to in-frame sequences with V and J assigned. These tables do not hold every clone; where another copy was compared, an unresolved V gene accounts for under half, and the others remain unexplained. V, J and clone size derive from that table, while D and trimming were established from the DNA sequence. This sample comprises under 2.5 million clones, roughly 90% of them detected only once. The ten largest make up around 0.35% of the sample.

The donors were healthy, HIV-negative adults with no recently reported acute infections or vaccinations. Every donor was a Caucasian adult living in Nashville, Tennessee, USA. CD4+ T cells were enriched by magnetic negative selection; naive cells were then positively selected on CD45RA, and the negative fraction formed the memory subset. After blood collection by leukapheresis, PBMCs were isolated using Ficoll-Histopaque density gradient centrifugation and then cryopreserved in the vapor phase of liquid nitrogen. Analytical flow cytometry was used to check the purity and quantity of every magnetically sorted T cell population. Genomic DNA was isolated from each sorted fraction and quantified by UV absorbance on a Nanodrop 2000c. A note on this clone: It lacks a known antigen. Qualities for individual bases were not recorded, and no much larger clone is one base off.

V and J are truncated by 0 bases and 7 bases respectively, leaving an intervening sequence of 15 bases. CDR1 and CDR2, per the germline V gene, are MGHDK and SYGVNS. CDR3 length: 15 amino acids, cysteine to phenylalanine. The CDR3 DNA has 45 bases and is translated from base 1. The chain was built from TRBV25-1 and TRBJ1-1; the D gene is perhaps TRBD1, on 5 matching bases. The source is a man aged 18 to 29 in good health. Some clones in this sample may be carry-over from other donors' samples. Sequenced input: naive CD4+ T cells from PBMCs. The cell subset or site label corresponds to: CD45RA+ positively selected. Read as DNA, the sequence is TGTGCCAGCAGTGAATATGCGACAGCCGTCTTTGAAGCTTTCTTT. This gives the protein CASSEYATAVFEAFF. This CDR3, with the reference TRBV25-1 and TRBJ1-1 proteins standing in past its ends, gives the full variable domain EADIYQTPRYLVIGTGKKITLECSQTMGHDKMYWYQQDPGMELHLIHYSYGVNSTEKGDLSSESTVSRIRTEHFPLTLESARPSHTSQYLCASSEYATAVFEAFFGQGTRLTVV.